This passage covers 6 T cell receptor beta chains from one sample sequenced in a study of blood T cell repertoires in COVID-19. The assay was immunoSEQ multiplex PCR, and TCRdb's table has in-frame clones only and misses some. The data hold some 150,000 clones, with about 80% observed a single time. The sequenced sample consisted of peripheral blood. The receptor source for this set is a woman aged 80 or over in a cohort sampled during active or convalescent COVID-19.

The chain joins TRBV18 to TRBJ2-2; 12 bases line up with TRBD1. CDR3 length: 16 residues. V gave up 5 bases and J gave up 4 bases; unmatched junction bases: 5. CDR1 and CDR2 from the germline V gene are KGHSH and LQKENI. This CDR3 is CASSRDRGRPTGELFF. Written as DNA, the CDR3 is TGTGCCAGCTCAAGGGACAGGGGGCGTCCCACCGGGGAGCTGTTTTTT.

This clone has just one count. The chain combines TRBV19 with TRBJ1-4; no clear D gene. CDR1 is LNHDA, CDR2 SQIVND, per germline (reference sequence). The V and J ends lost 3 bases and 0 bases respectively, with 11 bases between them. This CDR3 is 16 amino acids long. Here the CDR3 DNA reads TGTGCCAGTAGTATCTCTGTCACAGCAACTAATGAAAAACTGTTTTTT. It translates to CASSISVTATNEKLFF.

The rearrangement joins TRBV24-1 to TRBJ1-5; no firm D call. In germline, CDR1 is KGHDR, CDR2 SFDVKD. This CDR3 region has 14 residues. Trimming pared 4 bases from V and 5 bases from J, leaving 11 bases between. This CDR3 is CATSDMTRHQPQHF. For the CDR3, the DNA is TGTGCCACCAGTGACATGACTCGACATCAGCCCCAGCATTTT.

The rearrangement links TRBV10-3 to TRBJ2-3, with no clear D. V was clipped by 3 bases and J by 4 bases, with 5 bases between them. The germline gives CDR1 ENHRY, CDR2 SYGVKD. This CDR3 comprises 12 residues. Written as DNA, the CDR3 is TGTGCCATCAGTGAATCTGCAGATACGCAGTATTTT. Translation gives CAISESADTQYF.

The sample holds one count of this clone. The gene calls are TRBV19 and TRBJ2-3; the match to TRBD2 covers 9 bases. The CDR3 spans 13 residues. CDR1 is LNHDA and CDR2 is SQIVND in the germline V gene (reference sequence). Trimming cost V 9 bases and J 1 base; bases outside gene matches: 2. The CDR3 nucleotides are TGTGCCAGCCGACTAGCGGGCACAGATACGCAGTATTTT. Its translation is CASRLAGTDTQYF.

This chain links TRBV30 with TRBJ1-2; TRBD1 aligns across 7 bases. The CDR3 is 17 residues long. J gave up 5 bases and V 2 bases, and 17 bases lay outside the gene matches. Germline loops: CDR1 GTSNPN, CDR2 SVGIG (reference sequence). The CDR3, as DNA: TGTGCCTGGAGTACATCCTACTCCGGGACAGAGAGTTATGGCTACACCTTC. Translation gives CAWSTSYSGTESYGYTF.